The sequence of this T cell receptor (beta chain) was determined in a study of CD8+CD57+ T cells in acquired aplastic anemia. Looked up from germline, CDR1 is SEHNR and CDR2 is FQNEAQ (reference sequence). The CDR3 loop spans 12 amino acids. V was trimmed by 7 bases and J by 6 bases, leaving 11 bases between them. Patients picked for sequencing had shown CD8+CD57+ cell expansion detected by flow cytometry. This clonotype was recorded a few times. For CDR3 and TCR beta VDJ profiling, genomic DNA was the template used. TCRdb reprocessed the reads via MiXCR and lists one record per CDR3 protein. The data show around 430,000 distinct CDR3 sequences, more than 25% seen once.

The sequenced sample was sorted CD4+, CD8+, or CD8+CD57+ T cells (not recorded which) from PBMCs. The chain has TRBV7-9 and TRBJ2-3; possibly TRBD2 for D (5 bases). The sequence derives from a human donor with aplastic anemia. CDR3 DNA: TGTGCCAGCACCGAAACGGGGGATACGCAGTATTTT. It yields the protein CASTETGDTQYF. Based on the CDR3 plus reference TRBV7-9 and TRBJ2-3, the full variable domain is DTGVSQNPRHKITKRGQNVTFRCDPISEHNRLYWYRQTLGQGPEFLTYFQNEAQLEKSRLLSDRFSAERPKGSFSTLEIQRTEQGDSAMYLCASTETGDTQYFGPGTRLTVL.